A selection of T cell receptor beta chains follows, all from one sample in a study of blood T cell repertoires in COVID-19. Only in-frame clones appear in the TCRdb table, and some are missing; sequencing was by immunoSEQ multiplex PCR. In the table there are around 81,000 clones, around 85% of which are singletons. What was sequenced was peripheral blood. These receptors all stem from a man aged 50 to 60 with acute or convalescent COVID-19. Each CDR3 is given with its conserved first and last residue. D genes are given only for firm matches. Clone size appears in some rows only: once, few, many, or a class for an expanded clone.

v_call	j_call	d_call	clone_size	cdr3_length	cdr3_aa	cdr3_nt
TRBV9	TRBJ2-2	TRBD1	-	16	CASSVAGTANTGELFF	TGTGCCAGCAGCGTAGCTGGGACAGCGAACACCGGGGAGCTGTTTTTT
TRBV27	TRBJ2-7	-	-	14	CASSLYSVSYEQYF	TGTGCCAGCAGTTTATATAGTGTCTCCTACGAGCAGTACTTC
TRBV18	TRBJ1-4	TRBD1	-	15	CASSPGDRLDEKLFF	TGTGCCAGCTCACCGGGGGACAGGTTAGATGAAAAACTGTTTTTT
TRBV10-3	TRBJ2-7	-	-	15	CAISLYQGISYEQYF	TGTGCCATCAGCCTCTATCAGGGGATTTCCTACGAGCAGTACTTC
TRBV5-4	TRBJ2-1	-	-	14	CASRRATTDNEQFF	TGTGCCAGCAGGCGAGCGACTACCGACAATGAGCAGTTCTTC
TRBV3-1/TRBV3-2	TRBJ1-1	-	-	13	CASSQAMNTEAFF	TGTGCCAGCAGCCAAGCCATGAACACTGAAGCTTTCTTT
TRBV7-3	TRBJ2-1	TRBD2	-	15	CASSLGLAGNNEQFF	TGTGCCAGCAGCTTGGGACTAGCGGGTAACAATGAGCAGTTCTTC
TRBV11-3	TRBJ2-7	-	once	15	CASSLGLRGPYEQYF	TGTGCCAGCAGCTTGGGCCTCAGGGGCCCCTACGAGCAGTACTTC
TRBV2	TRBJ2-7	-	-	11	CASNSAYEQYF	TGTGCCAGCAACTCCGCCTACGAGCAGTACTTC
TRBV19	TRBJ2-1	TRBD2	-	14	CASSGTSGVNEQFF	TGTGCCTCCTCTGGGACTAGCGGGGTGAATGAGCAGTTCTTC
TRBV3-1/TRBV3-2	TRBJ1-6	-	-	14	CASSQEQYNSPLHF	TGTGCCAGCAGCCAAGAACAGTATAATTCACCCCTCCACTTT
TRBV6-1	TRBJ2-3	TRBD1	-	14	CASRDRGNTDTQYF	TGTGCCAGCAGGGACAGGGGGAACACAGATACGCAGTATTTT
TRBV7-2	TRBJ2-5	-	-	14	CASSLGGGGETQYF	TGTGCCAGCAGCTTAGGAGGTGGGGGGGAGACCCAGTACTTC
TRBV13	TRBJ2-3	TRBD2	once	16	CASSLVAGGRTDTQYF	TGTGCCAGCAGCTTAGTAGCGGGAGGCCGCACAGATACGCAGTATTTT
TRBV6-1	TRBJ1-5	TRBD1	-	15	CASSETGVGNQPQHF	TGTGCCAGCAGTGAAACAGGGGTCGGCAATCAGCCCCAGCATTTT
TRBV28	TRBJ1-5	-	-	18	CASSLPSSTGSGNQPQHF	TGTGCCAGCAGTTTACCCTCCTCGACAGGTTCTGGCAATCAGCCCCAGCATTTT
TRBV2	TRBJ1-2	-	-	15	CASSEGWGGPYGYTF	TGTGCCAGCAGTGAAGGGTGGGGAGGACCCTATGGCTACACCTTC
TRBV11-3	TRBJ2-2	TRBD2	-	19	CASSSVLPGLAGGTGELFF	TGTGCCAGCAGCTCCGTCCTCCCGGGACTAGCGGGGGGGACCGGGGAGCTGTTTTTT
TRBV6-2/TRBV6-3	TRBJ1-2	TRBD1	-	16	CASSPLKDRVDYGYTF	TGTGCCAGCAGCCCACTCAAGGACAGGGTGGACTATGGCTACACCTTC
TRBV6-5	TRBJ1-4	-	-	10	CATLTEKLFF	TGTGCCACGTTAACGGAGAAACTGTTTTTT
TRBV19	TRBJ2-1	-	-	13	CASSRGVGNEQFF	TGTGCCAGTAGTAGGGGGGTAGGCAATGAGCAGTTCTTC
TRBV28	TRBJ1-5	-	-	14	CASSSADINQPQHF	TGTGCCAGCAGTTCGGCGGACATAAATCAGCCCCAGCATTTT
TRBV3-1/TRBV3-2	TRBJ2-2	TRBD1	-	16	CASSLHDRVNTGELFF	TGTGCCAGCAGCCTCCATGACAGGGTGAACACCGGGGAGCTGTTTTTT
TRBV6-2/TRBV6-3	TRBJ1-2	-	-	17	CASSYTKQGLPNYGYTF	TGTGCCAGCAGTTACACAAAGCAGGGCCTCCCTAACTATGGCTACACCTTC
TRBV6-5	TRBJ1-4	TRBD1	-	14	CASSLTGGYEKLFF	TGTGCCAGCAGCCTCACAGGGGGCTATGAAAAACTGTTTTTT
TRBV7-9	TRBJ2-2	TRBD1	-	17	CASSSRDRGANTGELFF	TGTGCCAGCAGCTCTCGGGACAGGGGGGCGAACACCGGGGAGCTGTTTTTT
TRBV29-1	TRBJ1-1	-	-	16	CSVGLIFDRKNTEAFF	TGCAGCGTTGGACTTATTTTCGACAGGAAGAACACTGAAGCTTTCTTT
TRBV7-2	TRBJ2-5	-	-	13	CASSLDSVQTQYF	TGTGCCAGCAGCTTAGATAGCGTCCAGACCCAGTACTTC
TRBV18	TRBJ2-3	-	few	12	CASSPSTDTQYF	TGTGCCAGCTCACCATCGACAGATACGCAGTATTTT
TRBV5-1	TRBJ2-6	TRBD1	-	17	CASAFGTGDSGANVLTF	TGCGCCAGCGCCTTTGGGACAGGGGACTCTGGGGCCAACGTCCTGACTTTC
TRBV9	TRBJ2-2	TRBD1	-	18	CASSVEGPGGPNTGELFF	TGTGCCAGCAGCGTAGAGGGTCCAGGGGGCCCAAACACCGGGGAGCTGTTTTTT
TRBV18	TRBJ1-5	-	-	15	CASSPPNAGEQPQHF	TGTGCCAGCTCACCACCGAACGCGGGCGAGCAGCCCCAGCATTTT
TRBV7-2	TRBJ1-6	TRBD1	-	14	CASSWGQRNSPLHF	TGTGCCAGCAGCTGGGGACAGAGGAATTCACCCCTCCACTTT
TRBV14	TRBJ2-7	-	-	12	CASSHTVGEQYF	TGTGCCAGCAGCCATACCGTCGGCGAGCAGTACTTC
TRBV7-2	TRBJ1-4	-	-	14	CASSLGGQVEKLFF	TGTGCCAGCAGCTTAGGGGGGCAGGTTGAAAAGCTGTTTTTT
TRBV13	TRBJ2-5	TRBD2	-	16	CASSPTLAGVRETQYF	TGTGCCAGCAGCCCTACACTAGCGGGAGTGAGAGAGACCCAGTACTTC
TRBV5-4	TRBJ2-2	TRBD2	-	17	CASSQGTSGKVAGELFF	TGTGCCAGCAGCCAAGGGACTAGCGGGAAAGTCGCCGGGGAGCTGTTTTTT
TRBV11-2	TRBJ2-2	-	-	12	CASSLGAGELFF	TGTGCCAGCAGCTTAGGAGCCGGGGAGCTGTTTTTT
TRBV4-3	TRBJ2-1	-	-	18	CASSQDLFWWRDANEQFF	TGCGCCAGCAGCCAAGATCTTTTTTGGTGGCGGGACGCGAATGAGCAGTTCTTC
TRBV7-2	TRBJ2-1	-	-	15	CASSLSGLVNNEQFF	TGTGCCAGCAGCTTATCGGGACTGGTAAACAATGAGCAGTTCTTC
TRBV6-2/TRBV6-3	TRBJ2-7	TRBD2	-	16	CASSYQGLAGGNEQYF	TGTGCCAGCAGTTACCAGGGACTAGCGGGAGGAAACGAGCAGTACTTC
TRBV6-5	TRBJ1-2	-	-	12	CASTFRGSGYTF	TGTGCCAGCACTTTCAGGGGTAGCGGCTACACCTTC
TRBV19	TRBJ1-4	-	-	15	CASSSGGRTNEKLFF	TGTGCCAGTAGTTCGGGGGGGCGGACTAATGAAAAACTGTTTTTT
TRBV3-1/TRBV3-2	TRBJ2-1	-	-	18	CASSQDAGGDKPYNEQFF	TGTGCCAGCAGCCAAGATGCTGGTGGGGACAAGCCCTACAATGAGCAGTTCTTC
TRBV10-1	TRBJ2-5	-	-	13	CASSEASQETQYF	TGCGCCAGCAGTGAGGCCAGTCAAGAGACCCAGTACTTC
TRBV7-6	TRBJ2-7	TRBD1	once	15	CASSLEGQGFGEQYF	TGTGCCAGCAGCTTAGAGGGACAGGGGTTCGGCGAGCAGTACTTC
TRBV2	TRBJ2-5	-	-	13	CASSDGVQETQYF	TGTGCCAGCAGTGATGGAGTTCAGGAGACCCAGTACTTC
TRBV30	TRBJ2-5	-	-	13	CAWSPTGFETQYF	TGTGCCTGGAGTCCCACAGGTTTTGAGACCCAGTACTTC
TRBV10-3	TRBJ2-5	TRBD2	-	16	CAISEFSSGSQKTQYF	TGTGCCATCAGTGAGTTCTCTAGCGGGAGTCAAAAGACCCAGTACTTC
TRBV5-4	TRBJ1-4	TRBD1	-	16	CASSATGGATNEKLFF	TGTGCCAGCAGCGCGACAGGGGGCGCGACTAATGAAAAACTGTTTTTT
TRBV15	TRBJ2-1	TRBD2	once	16	CATSREAGGPYNEQFF	TGTGCCACCAGCAGAGAAGCGGGAGGGCCCTACAATGAGCAGTTCTTC